This T cell receptor (beta chain) was found in a study of blood T cell repertoires in COVID-19. At the level of the study: The United States, Italy and Spain were the sources of the acute and convalescent COVID-19 samples. PBMCs, B-cell-depleted T cells, or T cells provided the cDNA or gDNA that made up the material.

The data were produced by immunoSEQ multiplex PCR, yet TCRdb's version contains in-frame clones alone and is incomplete. The sample yields 250,000 to 350,000 clones, around 85% seen once. The germline V gene encodes CDR1 MDHEN and CDR2 SYDVKM. The CDR3 consists of 14 residues. The V end lost 6 bases, the J end lost 3 bases, and 11 bases lay between the germline ends. Sequencing input: peripheral blood. The chain carries TRBV28 and TRBJ1-4, with a weak D call TRBD1 (5 bases). This clonotype originated in a human donor with COVID-19, enrolled during active disease. The donor label of this sample is uncertain. In DNA, the CDR3 is TGTGCCAGCAGGAGACAGACGGCTAATGAAAAACTGTTTTTT. Amino acids: CASRRQTANEKLFF.